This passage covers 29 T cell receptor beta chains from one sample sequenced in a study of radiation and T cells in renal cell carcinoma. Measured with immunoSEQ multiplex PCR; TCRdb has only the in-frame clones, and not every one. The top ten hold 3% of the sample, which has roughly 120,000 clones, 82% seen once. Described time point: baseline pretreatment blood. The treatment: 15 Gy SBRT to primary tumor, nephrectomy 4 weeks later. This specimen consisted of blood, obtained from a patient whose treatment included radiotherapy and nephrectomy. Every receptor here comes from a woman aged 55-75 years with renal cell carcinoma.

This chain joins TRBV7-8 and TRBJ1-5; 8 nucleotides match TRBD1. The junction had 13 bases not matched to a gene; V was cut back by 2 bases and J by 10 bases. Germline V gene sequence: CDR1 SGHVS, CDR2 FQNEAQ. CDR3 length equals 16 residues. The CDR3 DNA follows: TGTGCCAGCAGCTTATTCGACAGGGGCGCCTTAGGTCCCCAGCATTTT. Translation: CASSLFDRGALGPQHF.

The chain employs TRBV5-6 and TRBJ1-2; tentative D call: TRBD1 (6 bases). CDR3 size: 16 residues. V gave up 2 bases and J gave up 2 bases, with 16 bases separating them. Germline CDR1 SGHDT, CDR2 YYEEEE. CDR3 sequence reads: CASSLRPSGTNYGYTF. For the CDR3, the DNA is TGTGCCAGCAGCTTAAGGCCATCCGGGACAAACTATGGCTACACCTTC.

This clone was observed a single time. This CDR3 is CASIRPNYGYTF. The CDR3 bases are TGTGCCAGCATCAGGCCCAACTATGGCTACACCTTC. The gene calls are TRBV6-5 and TRBJ1-2, with unresolved D. Trimming left V 7 bases short and J 2 bases short, with 8 bases between. The CDR3 is 12 residues long. Germline V CDR1 and CDR2: MNHEY, SVGAGI.

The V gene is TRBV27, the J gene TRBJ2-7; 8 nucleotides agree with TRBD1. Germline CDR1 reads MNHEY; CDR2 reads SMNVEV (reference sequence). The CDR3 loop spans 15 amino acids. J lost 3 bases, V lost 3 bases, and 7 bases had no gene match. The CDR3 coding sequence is TGTGCCAGCAGTTTTGTCTCAGGGGGCATCTACGAGCAGTACTTC. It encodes CASSFVSGGIYEQYF.

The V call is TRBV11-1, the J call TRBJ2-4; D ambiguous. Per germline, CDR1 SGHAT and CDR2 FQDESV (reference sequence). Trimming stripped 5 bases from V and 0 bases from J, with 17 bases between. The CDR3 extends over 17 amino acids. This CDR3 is CASSPPPQPLAKNIQYF. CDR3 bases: TGTGCCAGCAGCCCGCCCCCCCAACCTTTAGCCAAAAACATTCAGTACTTC.

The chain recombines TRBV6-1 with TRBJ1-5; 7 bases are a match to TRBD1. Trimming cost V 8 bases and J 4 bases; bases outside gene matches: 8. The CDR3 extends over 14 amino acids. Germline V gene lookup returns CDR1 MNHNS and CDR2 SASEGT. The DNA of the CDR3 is TGTGCCAGCGTCAACAGGGGCACGAATCAGCCCCAGCATTTT. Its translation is CASVNRGTNQPQHF.

The CDR3 protein is CASSELGNIQYF. The CDR3 DNA follows: TGTGCCAGCAGTGAACTCGGAAACATTCAGTACTTC. The V and J genes are TRBV2 and TRBJ2-4; no clear D. The length of the CDR3 is 12 residues. Germline V gene sequence: CDR1 SNHLY, CDR2 FYNNEI. V lost 2 bases to trimming and J lost 6 bases, with 5 bases between them. Combining the CDR3 with reference TRBV2 and TRBJ2-4 gives the whole variable domain EPEVTQTPSHQVTQMGQEVILRCVPISNHLYFYWYRQILGQKVEFLVSFYNNEISEKSEIFDDQFSVERPDGSNFTLKIRSTKLEDSAMYFCASSELGNIQYFGAGTRLSVL.

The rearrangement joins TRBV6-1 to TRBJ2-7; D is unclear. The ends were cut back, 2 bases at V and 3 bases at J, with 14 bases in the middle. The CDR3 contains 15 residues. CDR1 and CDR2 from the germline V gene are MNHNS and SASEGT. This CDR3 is CASSEPTVPIYEQYF. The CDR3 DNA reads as TGTGCCAGCAGTGAACCAACCGTCCCCATCTACGAGCAGTACTTC.

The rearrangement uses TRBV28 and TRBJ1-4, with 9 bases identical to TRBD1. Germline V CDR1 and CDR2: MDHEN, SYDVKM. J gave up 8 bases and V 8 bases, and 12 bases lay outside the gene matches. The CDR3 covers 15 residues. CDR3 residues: CASDASGQGGEKLFF. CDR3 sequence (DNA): TGTGCCAGCGACGCTTCGGGACAGGGAGGGGAAAAACTGTTTTTT.

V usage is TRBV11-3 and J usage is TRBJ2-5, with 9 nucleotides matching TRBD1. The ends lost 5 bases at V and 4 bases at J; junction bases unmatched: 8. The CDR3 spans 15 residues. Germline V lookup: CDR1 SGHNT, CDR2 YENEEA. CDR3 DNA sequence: TGTGCCAGCAGCAAAGGGACAGGGTATGGAGAGACCCAGTACTTC. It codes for CASSKGTGYGETQYF.

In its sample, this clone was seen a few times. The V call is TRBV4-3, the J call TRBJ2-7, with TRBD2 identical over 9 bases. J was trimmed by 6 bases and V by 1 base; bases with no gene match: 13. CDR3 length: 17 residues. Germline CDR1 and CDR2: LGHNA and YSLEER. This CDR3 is CASSQVRLADSTPEQYF. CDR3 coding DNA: TGCGCCAGCAGCCAAGTTAGACTAGCGGACTCAACCCCCGAGCAGTACTTC.

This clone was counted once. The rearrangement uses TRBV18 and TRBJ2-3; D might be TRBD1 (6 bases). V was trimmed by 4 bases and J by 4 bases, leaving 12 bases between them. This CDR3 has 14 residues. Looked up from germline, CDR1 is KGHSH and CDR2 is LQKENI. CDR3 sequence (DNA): TGTGCCAGCTCACGTGAACAGGGCCCAGATACGCAGTATTTT. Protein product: CASSREQGPDTQYF.

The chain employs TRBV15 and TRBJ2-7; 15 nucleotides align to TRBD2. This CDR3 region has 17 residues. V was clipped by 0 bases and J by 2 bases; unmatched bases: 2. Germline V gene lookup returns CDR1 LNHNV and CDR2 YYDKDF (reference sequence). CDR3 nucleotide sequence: TGTGCCACCAGCAGAGATCGGACTAGCGGGAGGGCCTACGAGCAGTACTTC. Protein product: CATSRDRTSGRAYEQYF.

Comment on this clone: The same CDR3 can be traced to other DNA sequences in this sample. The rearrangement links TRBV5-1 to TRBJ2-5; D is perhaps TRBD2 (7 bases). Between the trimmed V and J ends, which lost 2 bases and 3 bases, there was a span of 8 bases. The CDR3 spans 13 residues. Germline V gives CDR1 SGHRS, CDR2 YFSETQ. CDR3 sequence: CASSLGGEETQYF. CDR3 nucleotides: TGCGCCAGCAGCTTAGGGGGGGAAGAGACCCAGTACTTC.

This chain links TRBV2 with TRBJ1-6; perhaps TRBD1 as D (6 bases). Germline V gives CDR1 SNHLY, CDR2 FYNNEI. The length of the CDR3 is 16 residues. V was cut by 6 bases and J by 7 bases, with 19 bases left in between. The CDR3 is CASSVDGGAQNSPLHF. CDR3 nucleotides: TGTGCCAGCAGCGTAGACGGGGGGGCGCAAAATTCACCCCTCCACTTT.

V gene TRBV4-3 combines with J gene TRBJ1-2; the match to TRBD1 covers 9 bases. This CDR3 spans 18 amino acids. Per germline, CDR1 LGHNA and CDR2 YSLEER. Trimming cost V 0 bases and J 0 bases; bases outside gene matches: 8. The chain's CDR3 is CASSQDLRQGGANYGYTF. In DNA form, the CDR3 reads TGCGCCAGCAGCCAAGACCTCCGACAGGGGGGAGCTAACTATGGCTACACCTTC.

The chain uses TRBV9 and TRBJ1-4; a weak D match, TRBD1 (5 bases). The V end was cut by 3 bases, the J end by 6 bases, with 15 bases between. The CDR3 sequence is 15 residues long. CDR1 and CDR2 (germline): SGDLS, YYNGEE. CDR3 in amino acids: CASSAGTSADEKLFF. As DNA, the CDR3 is TGTGCCAGCAGCGCGGGGACTTCCGCCGATGAAAAACTGTTTTTT.

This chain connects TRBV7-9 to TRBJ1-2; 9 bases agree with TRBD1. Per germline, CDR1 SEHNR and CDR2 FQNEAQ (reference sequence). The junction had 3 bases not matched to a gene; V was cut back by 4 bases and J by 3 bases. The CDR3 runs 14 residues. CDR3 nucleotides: TGTGCCAGCAGCTCGGGACAGGGCTACTATGGCTACACCTTC. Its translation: CASSSGQGYYGYTF.

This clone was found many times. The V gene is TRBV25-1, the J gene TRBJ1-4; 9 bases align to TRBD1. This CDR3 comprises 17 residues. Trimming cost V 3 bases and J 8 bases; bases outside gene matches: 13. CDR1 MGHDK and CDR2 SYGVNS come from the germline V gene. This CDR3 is CASSEILTGTGREKLFF. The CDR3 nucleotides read TGTGCCAGCAGTGAGATACTAACCGGGACAGGGCGCGAAAAACTGTTTTTT. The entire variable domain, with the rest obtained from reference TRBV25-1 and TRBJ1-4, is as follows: EADIYQTPRYLVIGTGKKITLECSQTMGHDKMYWYQQDPGMELHLIHYSYGVNSTEKGDLSSESTVSRIRTEHFPLTLESARPSHTSQYLCASSEILTGTGREKLFFGSGTQLSVL.

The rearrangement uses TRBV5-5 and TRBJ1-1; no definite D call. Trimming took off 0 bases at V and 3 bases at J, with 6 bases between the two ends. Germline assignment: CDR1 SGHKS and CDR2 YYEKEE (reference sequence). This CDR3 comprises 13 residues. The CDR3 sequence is CASSLVPDTEAFF. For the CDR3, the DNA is TGTGCCAGCAGCTTGGTTCCTGACACTGAAGCTTTCTTT.

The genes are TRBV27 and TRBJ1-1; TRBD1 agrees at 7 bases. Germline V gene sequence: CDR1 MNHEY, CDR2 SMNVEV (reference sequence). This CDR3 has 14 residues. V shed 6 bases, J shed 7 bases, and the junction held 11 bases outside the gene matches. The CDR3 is CASRTPQGRSEAFF. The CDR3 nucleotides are TGTGCCAGCAGGACTCCACAGGGGCGCAGTGAAGCTTTCTTT.

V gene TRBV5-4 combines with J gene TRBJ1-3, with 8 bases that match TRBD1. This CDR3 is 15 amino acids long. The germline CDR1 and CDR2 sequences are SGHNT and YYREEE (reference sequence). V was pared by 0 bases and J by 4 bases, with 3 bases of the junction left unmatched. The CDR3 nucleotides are TGTGCCAGCAGCTTGGGACAGGGGAACGGAAACACCATATATTTT. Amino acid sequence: CASSLGQGNGNTIYF.

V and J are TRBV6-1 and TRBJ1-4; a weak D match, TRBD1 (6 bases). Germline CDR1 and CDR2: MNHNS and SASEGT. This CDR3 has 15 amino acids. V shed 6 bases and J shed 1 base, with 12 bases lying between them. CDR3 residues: CASSQPQGTNEKLFF. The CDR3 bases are TGTGCCAGCAGCCAGCCACAGGGAACTAATGAAAAACTGTTTTTT.

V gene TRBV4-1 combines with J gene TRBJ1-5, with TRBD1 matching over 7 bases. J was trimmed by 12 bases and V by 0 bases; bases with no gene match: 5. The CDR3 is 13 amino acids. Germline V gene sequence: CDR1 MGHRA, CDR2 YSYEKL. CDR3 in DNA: TGCGCCAGCAGCCAAGAGAAGACAGGGCTCCAGCATTTT. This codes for CASSQEKTGLQHF.

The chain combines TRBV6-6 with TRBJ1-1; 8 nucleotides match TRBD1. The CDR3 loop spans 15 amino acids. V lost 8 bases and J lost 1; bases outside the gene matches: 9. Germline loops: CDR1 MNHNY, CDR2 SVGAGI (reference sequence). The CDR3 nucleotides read TGTGCCAGCCGCAGGGGGCGCCGAGAGAACACTGAAGCTTTCTTT. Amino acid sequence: CASRRGRRENTEAFF.

The CDR3 nucleotides read TGTGCCAGCAGCACCGGCGGACAGACTTATGGCTACACCTTC. It specifies CASSTGGQTYGYTF. The V gene is TRBV28, the J gene TRBJ1-2; D may be TRBD1 (6 bases). The V end was cut by 6 bases, the J end by 5 bases, with 16 bases between. The germline V gene encodes CDR1 MDHEN and CDR2 SYDVKM. This CDR3 has 14 residues.

CDR3 protein: CASSSLTGVSGANVLTF. The DNA of the CDR3 is TGCGCCAGCAGCTCCCTGACAGGAGTCTCTGGGGCCAACGTCCTGACTTTC. This chain links TRBV5-1 with TRBJ2-6; the D gene is possibly TRBD1 (6 bases). The V end was cut by 3 bases, the J end by 0 bases, with 13 bases between. Germline V gene data show CDR1 as SGHRS and CDR2 as YFSETQ. The CDR3 length is 17 residues.

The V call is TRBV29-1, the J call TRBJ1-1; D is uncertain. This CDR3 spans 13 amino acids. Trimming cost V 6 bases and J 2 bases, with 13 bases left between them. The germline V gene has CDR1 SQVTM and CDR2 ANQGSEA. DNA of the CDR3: TGCAGCGTGAATAAGGGAGGTAACACTGAAGCTTTCTTT. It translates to CSVNKGGNTEAFF.

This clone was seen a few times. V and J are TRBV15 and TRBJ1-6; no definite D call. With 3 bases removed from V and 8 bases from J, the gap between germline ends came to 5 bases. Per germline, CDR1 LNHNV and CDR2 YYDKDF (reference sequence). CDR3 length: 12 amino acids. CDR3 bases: TGTGCCACCAGCAGCAGAGATTCACCCCTCCACTTT. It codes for CATSSRDSPLHF.